Below, one T cell receptor beta chain is given with its context. The identical CDR3 is also encoded by other nucleotide sequences in the sample. This record belongs to a study of blood T cell repertoires in COVID-19. Study-wide context: Donors in the United States, Italy and Spain gave samples during acute or convalescent COVID-19. T cells, B-cell-depleted T cells, or PBMCs supplied cDNA or gDNA.

The Seattle site enrolled patients during active infection and followed them longitudinally. CDR1 SGHRS and CDR2 YFSETQ come from the germline V gene. The length of the CDR3 is 14 residues. The V gene lost 2 bases and the J gene lost 4 bases, with 12 bases spanning the gap. Original data processing: Scientists estimated how many nucleated cells there were by amplifying reference gene primers. Generated by immunoSEQ multiplex PCR, the TCRdb table keeps only in-frame clones and is missing some. V, J and clone size are taken as reported in that table, and D and trimming were inferred from the DNA itself. Among 300,000 to 400,000 clones listed, about nine tenths were seen once.

The receptor was isolated from a woman in her 70s with COVID-19, enrolled during active disease. The sample taken for sequencing was peripheral blood. V usage is TRBV5-1 and J usage is TRBJ1-1; D possibly corresponds to TRBD1 (5 bases). CDR3 sequence (DNA): TGCGCCAGCAGCTTATATCAGGGTTCCACTGAAGCTTTCTTT. Encoded protein: CASSLYQGSTEAFF.